Shown below are 15 T cell receptor beta chains from a single sample sequenced in a study of T-cell reconstitution after alpha-beta-depleted transplantation in children. The TCRbeta library was prepared with unique molecular identifiers. TCRdb re-called the PCR reads with MiXCR, one entry per CDR3 protein. The sample includes 150,000 to 250,000 distinct CDR3 sequences, roughly 6.3% of them seen just once. Source: PBMCs, taken before TCRalphabeta/CD19-depleted stem cell transplant. These receptors came from a girl under three years old with combined immunodeficiency, due to receive a stem cell transplant.

This clonotype was picked up many times. The rearrangement joins TRBV7-2 to TRBJ2-7, with D perhaps matching TRBD1 (6 bases). Germline values: CDR1 SGHTA, CDR2 FQGNSA. The V end was cut by 5 bases, the J end by 3 bases, with 17 bases between. The length of the CDR3 is 15 residues. The CDR3 loop is CASSLDRSGVYEQYF. DNA of the CDR3: TGTGCCAGCAGCCTAGACAGGTCGGGTGTCTACGAGCAGTACTTC.

This clonotype has a count of ten or more. The rearrangement links TRBV28 to TRBJ2-7; 7 nucleotides agree with TRBD1. Trimming cost V 4 bases and J 4 bases; bases outside gene matches: 7. The length of the CDR3 is 14 residues. Germline CDR1 and CDR2: MDHEN and SYDVKM. The CDR3, as DNA: TGTGCCAGCAGTTCAATAAACAGGGGATACGAGCAGTACTTC. It translates to CASSSINRGYEQYF.

This clonotype was detected many times. The chain is built from TRBV12-3 or TRBV12-4 and TRBJ2-7; D is uncertain. The CDR3 has 14 residues. Trimming pared 2 bases from V and 2 bases from J, leaving 10 bases between. CDR3 region: CASSLFDGPYEQYF. CDR3 bases: TGTGCCAGCAGTTTATTCGACGGCCCCTACGAGCAGTACTTC.

The V gene is TRBV7-3, the J gene TRBJ2-5; TRBD2 matches 8 bases. The CDR3 spans 15 residues. CDR1 and CDR2 from the germline V gene are SGHTA and FQGTGA. V lost 2 bases and J lost 4; bases outside the gene matches: 6. For the CDR3, the DNA is TGTGCCAGCAGCTTAGGACCCACTAGCGGAGAGACCCAGTACTTC. It specifies CASSLGPTSGETQYF.

This clonotype has a handful of counts. The V and J genes are TRBV28 and TRBJ2-1; D remains unclear. Per the germline V gene, CDR1 is MDHEN and CDR2 is SYDVKM. This CDR3 spans 11 amino acids. The V end lost 7 bases, the J end lost 7 bases, and 8 bases lay between the germline ends. Here the CDR3 DNA reads TGTGCCAGCAAAGTTGCGAATGAGCAGTTCTTC. Residues: CASKVANEQFF.

The sample holds many counts of this clonotype. The genes are TRBV7-2 and TRBJ2-7; 8 nucleotides line up with TRBD2. The CDR3 totals 16 residues. Per germline, CDR1 SGHTA and CDR2 FQGNSA. Trimming cost V 5 bases and J 5 bases; bases outside gene matches: 14. The CDR3 sequence: CASSHQWTSPFHEQYF. The CDR3 DNA sequence: TGTGCCAGCAGCCATCAATGGACTAGCCCTTTCCACGAGCAGTACTTC.

This clonotype has ten or more counts. The chain combines TRBV9 with TRBJ2-1, with D perhaps TRBD1 (7 bases). The V and J ends lost 2 bases and 4 bases respectively, with 16 bases between them. Germline CDR1 and CDR2: SGDLS and YYNGEE. The CDR3 consists of 16 residues. This chain's CDR3 is CASSVFQGGRYNEQFF. CDR3 nucleotides: TGTGCCAGCAGCGTCTTTCAGGGGGGCCGATACAATGAGCAGTTCTTC.

This clonotype showed up many times. This chain uses TRBV12-3 or TRBV12-4 with TRBJ2-5, with TRBD2 matching 11 bases. This CDR3 comprises 14 residues. Trimming took 5 bases from V and 4 from J; bases not matched to a gene: 3. The CDR3 DNA reads as TGTGCCAGCAGTCCTGGGACTAGCGGAGAGACCCAGTACTTC. It is translated as CASSPGTSGETQYF.

This clonotype was seen at least ten times. This sequence joins TRBV7-8 and TRBJ2-2; 10 bases line up with TRBD1. CDR1 is SGHVS and CDR2 is FQNEAQ in the germline V gene. V lost 2 bases and J lost 6; bases outside the gene matches: 9. This CDR3 contains 17 residues. CDR3 nucleotides: TGTGCCAGCAGCTTACGAACCCCGGGACAGGGGTCCGGGGAGCTGTTTTTT. This gives the protein CASSLRTPGQGSGELFF. Using reference TRBV7-8 and TRBJ2-2 for the parts outside the CDR3, the full variable domain is GAGVSQSPRYKVAKRGQDVALRCDPISGHVSLFWYQQALGQGPEFLTYFQNEAQLDKSGLPSDRFFAERPEGSVSTLKIQRTQQEDSAVYLCASSLRTPGQGSGELFFGEGSRLTVL.

In its sample, this clonotype was seen many times. This rearrangement joins TRBV7-2 to TRBJ2-1; perhaps TRBD1 as D (6 bases). The V and J ends lost 5 bases and 3 bases respectively, with 14 bases between them. This CDR3 region has 15 residues. Germline values: CDR1 SGHTA, CDR2 FQGNSA. CDR3 region: CASSLGQTYYNEQFF. In DNA, the CDR3 is TGTGCCAGCAGCCTAGGACAGACCTACTACAATGAGCAGTTCTTC.

Many counts were recorded for this clonotype. The chain has TRBV12-3 or TRBV12-4 and TRBJ2-7; D unresolved. V was pared by 3 bases and J by 1 base, with 19 bases between. The CDR3 is made up of 17 amino acids. The CDR3: CASSFIPGVASSYEQYF. CDR3 in DNA: TGTGCCAGCAGTTTTATTCCGGGCGTCGCCTCATCCTACGAGCAGTACTTC.

This clonotype was detected many times. The J gene is TRBJ2-1, the V gene TRBV12-3 or TRBV12-4; TRBD2 might be the D (5 bases). This CDR3 comprises 14 residues. V lost 6 bases and J 8 bases, leaving 17 bases between the germline ends. CDR3 sequence: CASSQSPSTHEQFF. Written as DNA, the CDR3 is TGTGCCAGCAGCCAGTCCCCTAGCACCCATGAGCAGTTCTTC.

This clonotype was observed at least ten times. The chain recombines TRBV7-3 with TRBJ2-1; 11 nucleotides align to TRBD2. Germline CDR1 and CDR2: SGHTA and FQGTGA. J was trimmed by 6 bases and V by 4 bases; bases with no gene match: 8. This CDR3 region has 16 residues. CDR3 region: CASSSYTSGGFNEQFF. The CDR3 coding sequence is TGTGCCAGCAGCTCCTATACTAGCGGGGGTTTCAATGAGCAGTTCTTC.

At least ten counts were recorded for this clonotype. The gene calls are TRBV29-1 and TRBJ2-1; 12 nucleotides match TRBD2. Per the germline V gene, CDR1 is SQVTM and CDR2 is ANQGSEA. The J segment lost 8 bases and the V segment lost 2 bases, leaving 4 bases of the junction unmatched. This CDR3 is 14 amino acids long. CDR3 sequence reads: CSVELAGGLDEQFF. The DNA of the CDR3 is TGCAGCGTTGAACTAGCGGGGGGGCTAGATGAGCAGTTCTTC.

This clonotype was picked up a small number of times. The chain joins TRBV7-2 to TRBJ2-7; 7 nucleotides align to TRBD2. With 4 bases clipped from V and 2 bases from J, the junction kept 2 bases outside the gene matches. Germline assignment: CDR1 SGHTA and CDR2 FQGNSA. The CDR3 runs to 13 residues. The CDR3 region has the DNA TGTGCCAGCAGCTGGGGGGGGGCCTACGAGCAGTACTTC. Translation gives CASSWGGAYEQYF.